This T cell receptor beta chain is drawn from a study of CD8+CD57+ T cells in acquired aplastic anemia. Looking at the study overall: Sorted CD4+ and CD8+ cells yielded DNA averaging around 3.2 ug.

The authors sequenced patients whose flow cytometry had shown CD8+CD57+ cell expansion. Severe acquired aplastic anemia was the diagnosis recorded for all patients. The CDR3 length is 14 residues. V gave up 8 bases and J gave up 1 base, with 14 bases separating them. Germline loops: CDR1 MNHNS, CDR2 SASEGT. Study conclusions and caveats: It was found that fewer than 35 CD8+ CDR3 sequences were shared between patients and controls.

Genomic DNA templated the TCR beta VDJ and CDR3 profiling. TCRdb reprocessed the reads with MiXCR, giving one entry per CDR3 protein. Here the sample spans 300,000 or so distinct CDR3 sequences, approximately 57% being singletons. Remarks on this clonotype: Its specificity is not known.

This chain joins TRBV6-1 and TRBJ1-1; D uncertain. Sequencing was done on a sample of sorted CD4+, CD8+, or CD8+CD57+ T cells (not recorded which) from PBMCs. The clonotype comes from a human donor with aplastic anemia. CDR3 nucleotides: TGTGCCAGCCAAGGGTTCCTCGGGAACACTGAAGCTTTCTTT. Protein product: CASQGFLGNTEAFF.